What follows is one T cell receptor beta chain and its context. Its antigen remains unknown. CDR1 and CDR2 (germline): SGDLS, YYNGEE. The V segment lost 3 bases and the J segment 6 bases; nucleotides outside the gene matches: 6. The CDR3 is made up of 14 amino acids. The donors were part of the validation cohort of 120 or so subjects. That cohort was separate from the first cohort, which comprised some 670 subjects. This sample stems from a study of cytomegalovirus exposure and HLA in healthy donors. General observations from the study: Within the 95 to 150 validation repertoires, first-cohort TCR clusters tended to co-occur, according to a later analysis. The study put under 200 TCR beta chains on its list as cytomegalovirus-associated. High specificity and sensitivity for cytomegalovirus status were reported for the classifier.

TCRdb's table, derived via immunoSEQ multiplex PCR, lists solely in-frame clones and lacks some. The sample has about 130,000 clones; 88% are singletons. Sequencing input: PBMCs. The clonotype comes from a man aged 25 to 40 in good health and CMV-seronegative. The chain combines TRBV9 with TRBJ2-1, with TRBD2 identical over 7 bases. CDR3 sequence (DNA): TGTGCCAGCAGCGCGGGCTCTAGCGGCAATGAGCAGTTCTTC. As protein: CASSAGSSGNEQFF.